The 10 T cell receptor beta chains listed next were all sequenced from one sample in a study of blood T cells in healthy people across ages. The second PCR ran roughly 6 to 11 cycles with a sample-barcoded 5' primer and J-beta primers. TCRdb recomputed calls from the 5' RACE reads with MiXCR, one row per CDR3 protein. The sample holds around 670,000 distinct CDR3 sequences; approximately 30% are singletons and the top ten take about 15%. Sample: blood. These receptors were collected from a woman older than 75 in good health.

The sample holds many counts of this clonotype. This rearrangement joins TRBV10-3 to TRBJ1-2; a possible D gene is TRBD1 (5 bases). Trimming shortened V by 8 bases and J by 5 bases, and 12 bases separated the two germline ends. The V gene's germline CDR1 is ENHRY and CDR2 SYGVKD. The length of the CDR3 is 12 residues. The CDR3 coding sequence is TGTGCCATCTGGGGCGTCCGATATGGCTACACCTTC. It is translated as CAIWGVRYGYTF.

This clonotype was seen at least ten times. The rearrangement links TRBV7-2 to TRBJ1-2, with D possibly matching TRBD1 (5 bases). Deletions cut 3 bases from V and 5 bases from J, with 10 bases between. The CDR3 has 13 residues. CDR1 and CDR2 from the germline V gene are SGHTA and FQGNSA. CDR3 region: CASSFSTAYGYTF. The CDR3 DNA follows: TGTGCCAGCAGCTTCTCGACAGCATATGGCTACACCTTC.

This clonotype showed up just a few times. A much larger clone differs from this one at a single base, so this may be a read error. This chain connects TRBV10-3 to TRBJ1-2; no reliable D call. CDR3 length: 16 amino acids. Germline lookup yields CDR1 ENHRY and CDR2 SYGVKD. The CDR3 is CAISDPKEALLYGCTF. The CDR3, as DNA: TGTGCCATCAGTGACCCAAAGGAGGCATTACTATATGGCTGCACCTTC.

The chain links TRBV7-9 to TRBJ2-1; the D is unclear. Trimming took off 2 bases at V and 7 bases at J, with 6 bases between the two ends. The length of the CDR3 is 12 residues. CDR1 is SEHNR and CDR2 is FQNEAQ in the germline V gene (reference sequence). CDR3 DNA: TGTGCCAGCAGCTTAATCCAGAATGAGCAGTTCTTC. Its protein is CASSLIQNEQFF.

This clonotype occurred many times. The genes are TRBV6-5 and TRBJ2-4; D gene ambiguous. CDR3 size: 15 residues. Trimming removed 7 bases from V and 3 bases from J, with 16 bases in between. Germline V CDR1 and CDR2: MNHEY, SVGAGI. CDR3: CASTNRVLGKNIQYF. Here the CDR3 DNA reads TGTGCCAGCACCAATAGGGTCCTGGGCAAAAACATTCAGTACTTC.

V is TRBV5-1 and J is TRBJ2-7; D may match TRBD1 or TRBD2 (5 bases each). V was clipped by 4 bases and J by 7 bases, with 33 bases between them. Germline CDR1 reads SGHRS; CDR2 reads YFSETQ. The CDR3 is 19 residues long. The CDR3 sequence: CASSVAREVGGPSYNEQYF. CDR3 nucleotide sequence: TGCGCCAGCAGCGTGGCTCGAGAGGTTGGGGGACCCTCCTACAATGAGCAGTACTTC.

This clonotype appeared many times. The V call is TRBV5-5, the J call TRBJ2-3; D gene unclear. The CDR3 contains 14 residues. CDR1 SGHKS and CDR2 YYEKEE come from the germline V gene (reference sequence). Deletions cut 2 bases from V and 6 bases from J, with 13 bases between. Here the CDR3 DNA reads TGTGCCAGCAGCTTATCAGGATCCCTGGATACGCAGTATTTT. Residues: CASSLSGSLDTQYF.

This clonotype has a count of ten or more. This sequence joins TRBV30 and TRBJ1-2; D gene uncertain. V lost 3 bases and J 3 bases, leaving 17 bases between the germline ends. The CDR3 runs to 15 residues. Germline V lookup: CDR1 GTSNPN, CDR2 SVGIG (reference sequence). The CDR3 region is CAWREMRAGYYGYTF. CDR3 in DNA: TGTGCCTGGAGGGAGATGAGGGCGGGGTACTATGGCTACACCTTC.

This clonotype has more than one count but fewer than ten. This sequence joins TRBV9 and TRBJ2-2; 7 positions agree with TRBD1. Trimming took 7 bases from V and 7 from J; bases not matched to a gene: 7. This CDR3 has 13 residues. The V gene's germline CDR1 is SGDLS and CDR2 YYNGEE. The CDR3 loop reads CASARGTGGELFF. CDR3 sequence (DNA): TGTGCCAGCGCCAGGGGGACCGGCGGGGAGCTGTTTTTT.

In this sample, this clonotype turned up a few times. A read error may be the cause here, since a much bigger clone is one base away. The rearrangement joins TRBV11-2 to TRBJ2-3; D call uncertain. The CDR3 has 15 residues. CDR1 and CDR2 from the germline V gene are SGHAT and FQNNGV. CDR3 residues: CASGLDPRSTDTQYF. The CDR3 DNA reads as TGTGCCAGCGGCTTAGACCCACGGAGCACAGATACGCAGTATTTT.